These 12 T cell receptor beta chains came from one sample sequenced in a study of blood T cell repertoires in COVID-19. The repertoire was sequenced with immunoSEQ multiplex PCR; TCRdb's copy has only in-frame clones and lacks some. Among hundreds of thousands of clones, around 91% were seen once, and the ten largest hold under 3.5%. Sequenced material: peripheral blood. The receptor source for this set is a woman under 30 who had recovered from COVID-19.

The chain is built from TRBV7-2 and TRBJ2-1, with D possibly matching TRBD2 (5 bases). V was trimmed by 1 base and J by 13 bases, leaving 14 bases between them. Germline lookup yields CDR1 SGHTA and CDR2 FQGNSA. The CDR3 is made up of 13 amino acids. CDR3 amino acids: CASSLVGWAGQFF. CDR3 DNA: TGTGCCAGCAGCTTAGTGGGGTGGGCGGGCCAGTTCTTC.

This chain uses TRBV19 with TRBJ2-2; D is perhaps TRBD1 (5 bases). CDR1 is LNHDA, CDR2 SQIVND, per germline (reference sequence). The CDR3 loop spans 12 amino acids. V lost 7 bases, J lost 6 bases, and 9 bases lay in between. As DNA, the CDR3 is TGTGCCAGTACCCTAGGGGCCGGGGAGCTGTTTTTT. Protein product: CASTLGAGELFF.

The chain links TRBV4-3 to TRBJ1-2; TRBD1 aligns across 9 bases. Germline V gives CDR1 LGHNA, CDR2 YSLEER. Trimming took 5 bases from V and 8 from J; bases not matched to a gene: 6. The CDR3 runs 13 residues. CDR3 loop: CASSNRGRGGYTF. The CDR3 region has the DNA TGCGCCAGCAGCAACAGGGGGCGGGGGGGCTACACCTTC.

The chain is built from TRBV24-1 and TRBJ2-1; TRBD1 aligns across 9 bases. The J segment lost 2 bases and the V segment lost 4 bases, leaving 8 bases of the junction unmatched. CDR3 length: 17 residues. Germline V gene data show CDR1 as KGHDR and CDR2 as SFDVKD. The DNA for the CDR3 is TGTGCCACCAGTGAACATCGACAGGGGGACACCTACAATGAGCAGTTCTTC. Protein: CATSEHRQGDTYNEQFF.

J is TRBJ1-1 and V is TRBV12-3 or TRBV12-4; weak D call: TRBD1 (5 bases). The CDR3 sequence is 12 residues long. The V end lost 3 bases, the J end lost 11 bases, and 13 bases lay between the germline ends. CDR3 coding DNA: TGTGCCAGCAGTTTCACGGGGGGGAGGGCTTTCTTT. It encodes CASSFTGGRAFF.

Of note for this clone: The sample has other DNA sequences that encode this CDR3 too. This chain uses TRBV5-1 with TRBJ1-3, with 9 bases matching TRBD1. The CDR3 runs to 14 residues. The V segment lost 4 bases and the J segment 5 bases; nucleotides outside the gene matches: 4. The germline V gene encodes CDR1 SGHRS and CDR2 YFSETQ. CDR3 sequence reads: CASSLGQGRNTIYF. CDR3 in DNA: TGCGCCAGCAGCCTCGGACAGGGGCGAAACACCATATATTTT.

This clone was seen just once. The rearrangement uses TRBV29-1 and TRBJ2-3; D is unclear. The germline V gene has CDR1 SQVTM and CDR2 ANQGSEA. The CDR3 runs to 12 residues. The V gene lost 7 bases and the J gene lost 5 bases, with 13 bases spanning the gap. The CDR3 reads CSALDSGDTQYF. The DNA for the CDR3 is TGCAGCGCCCTAGATTCCGGAGATACGCAGTATTTT.

This clone was detected once. The rearrangement uses TRBV10-2 and TRBJ1-1, with 11 bases identical to TRBD1. Per the germline V gene, CDR1 is WSHSY and CDR2 is SAAADI. V lost 4 bases, J lost 4 bases, and 5 bases stayed unmatched. The CDR3 spans 15 residues. DNA for the CDR3: TGCGCCAGCAGTGTCTCCGGGACAGGGGGCACTGAAGCTTTCTTT. Protein product: CASSVSGTGGTEAFF.

This chain links TRBV11-3 with TRBJ2-5; TRBD2 aligns across 15 bases. Germline CDR1 and CDR2: SGHNT and YENEEA. This CDR3 comprises 17 residues. With V trimmed by 0 bases and J by 9 bases, 8 bases remained unmatched. CDR3 nucleotide sequence: TGTGCCAGCAGCTTAGATCATACCGGACTAGCGGGAGGGGCCCAGTACTTC. Amino acids: CASSLDHTGLAGGAQYF.

The CDR3 region is CASSEANTRLAVYNEQFF. DNA for the CDR3: TGTGCCAGCAGTGAAGCTAACACACGACTAGCGGTTTACAATGAGCAGTTCTTC. The chain uses TRBV2 and TRBJ2-1; 9 bases match TRBD2. The CDR3 runs to 18 residues. Germline CDR1 is SNHLY and CDR2 is FYNNEI. V gave up 0 bases and J gave up 4 bases; unmatched junction bases: 10.

V usage is TRBV6-1 and J usage is TRBJ2-5, with TRBD2 matching 9 bases. The germline gives CDR1 MNHNS, CDR2 SASEGT. This CDR3 is 15 amino acids long. V trimming: 4 bases; J trimming: 1 base; junction bases outside the gene matches: 4. The CDR3 spells CASSVASGTQETQYF. The CDR3 DNA follows: TGTGCCAGCAGTGTAGCTAGCGGGACCCAAGAGACCCAGTACTTC.

The rearrangement joins TRBV11-2 to TRBJ2-7, with 8 nucleotides matching TRBD2. CDR3 length equals 15 residues. The J segment lost 0 bases and the V segment lost 5 bases, leaving 6 bases of the junction unmatched. Germline assignment: CDR1 SGHAT and CDR2 FQNNGV. CDR3 bases: TGTGCCAGCAGCCGACTTGGACTAGCCTCCTACGAGCAGTACGTC. Amino acids: CASSRLGLASYEQYV.